A selection of T cell receptor beta chains follows, all from one sample in a study of breast tumors, draining lymph nodes, adjacent tissues. TCRdb redid the calling of the multiplex PCR reads with MiXCR, one entry per CDR3 protein. The sample yields some 200,000 distinct CDR3 sequences, around 33% seen once. The source material was axillary lymph node tissue. The receptors here all came from a female donor with breast cancer. Some clones in this sample may be carry-over from other donors' samples. The CDR3 runs from the conserved cysteine through the conserved F or W. Each record gives: J gene, V gene, clone size, CDR3 protein. Some rows mark clone size as missing; the rest say once, few, many or name a class of expanded clone.

j_gene: TRBJ2-5; v_gene: TRBV5-6; abundance: .; CDR3aa: CASSRSGGRETQYF
j_gene: TRBJ1-5; v_gene: TRBV7-8; abundance: many; CDR3aa: CASSLVGTNQPQHF
j_gene: TRBJ1-2; v_gene: TRBV2; abundance: many; CDR3aa: CASSRDRSSYGYTF
j_gene: TRBJ2-6; v_gene: TRBV25-1; abundance: .; CDR3aa: CASGFPGANVLTF
j_gene: TRBJ1-6; v_gene: TRBV30; abundance: many; CDR3aa: CAWMRRSFNSPLHF
j_gene: TRBJ2-1; v_gene: TRBV9; abundance: many; CDR3aa: CASSQEGSSYNEQFF
j_gene: TRBJ1-2; v_gene: TRBV14; abundance: many; CDR3aa: CASSQSRVGDGYTF
j_gene: TRBJ2-3; v_gene: TRBV30; abundance: few; CDR3aa: CAWFPSGGGADTQYF
j_gene: TRBJ1-1; v_gene: TRBV5-1; abundance: .; CDR3aa: CASSLRDSPNTEAFF
j_gene: TRBJ1-3; v_gene: TRBV7-9; abundance: many; CDR3aa: CASTTGGAFSGNTIYF
j_gene: TRBJ2-7; v_gene: TRBV2; abundance: many; CDR3aa: CASTPRVGQQYF
j_gene: TRBJ1-1; v_gene: TRBV4-2; abundance: .; CDR3aa: CASARAGGNMEAFF
j_gene: TRBJ2-7; v_gene: TRBV4-3; abundance: .; CDR3aa: CASSQGREAGGGCEQYF
j_gene: TRBJ2-1; v_gene: TRBV2; abundance: many; CDR3aa: CASSVGPSDYNEQFF
j_gene: TRBJ1-3; v_gene: TRBV7-8; abundance: once; CDR3aa: CASSLDRGSSGNTIYF
j_gene: TRBJ1-6; v_gene: TRBV4-1; abundance: many; CDR3aa: CASSHSQMGTGGLTGSPLHF
j_gene: TRBJ1-6; v_gene: TRBV7-8; abundance: once; CDR3aa: CASGSTGGSSYNSPLYF
j_gene: TRBJ1-5; v_gene: TRBV28; abundance: many; CDR3aa: CASSLWAQPQHF
j_gene: TRBJ2-4; v_gene: TRBV9; abundance: .; CDR3aa: CASSVGSGSYIQSF
j_gene: TRBJ2-5; v_gene: TRBV20-1; abundance: many; CDR3aa: CSARSGSWQTQYF
j_gene: TRBJ2-7; v_gene: TRBV20-1; abundance: many; CDR3aa: CSFPKRGSTGEQYF
j_gene: TRBJ1-6; v_gene: TRBV30; abundance: many; CDR3aa: CAWDPNRGIGSSYNSPLHF
j_gene: TRBJ2-1; v_gene: TRBV28; abundance: .; CDR3aa: CASSWTGVDNEQFF
j_gene: TRBJ1-5; v_gene: TRBV30; abundance: many; CDR3aa: CAWSVSFNQPQHF
j_gene: TRBJ2-5; v_gene: TRBV5-5; abundance: many; CDR3aa: CASRDRGGEETQYF
j_gene: TRBJ1-1; v_gene: TRBV7-3; abundance: few; CDR3aa: CASSFRRATEAFF
j_gene: TRBJ2-3; v_gene: TRBV29-1; abundance: many; CDR3aa: CSVEIRTAGIRVTDTQYF
j_gene: TRBJ2-7; v_gene: TRBV12-3/TRBV12-4; abundance: many; CDR3aa: CASSSDRGRGVYEQYF
j_gene: TRBJ1-2; v_gene: TRBV18; abundance: many; CDR3aa: CASSPDSANYGYTF
j_gene: TRBJ1-5; v_gene: TRBV5-6; abundance: .; CDR3aa: CASSLFGGRKDTHF
j_gene: TRBJ2-1; v_gene: TRBV20-1; abundance: many; CDR3aa: CSASKGGEQFF
j_gene: TRBJ2-2; v_gene: TRBV2; abundance: many; CDR3aa: CASSLGSPNTGELFF
j_gene: TRBJ2-1; v_gene: TRBV4-2; abundance: many; CDR3aa: CASSQANRGTDEQFF
j_gene: TRBJ2-5; v_gene: TRBV18; abundance: few; CDR3aa: CASSPQGRQETQYF
j_gene: TRBJ2-7; v_gene: TRBV6-5; abundance: many; CDR3aa: CASSYSPGQAAEQYF
j_gene: TRBJ2-5; v_gene: TRBV12-3/TRBV12-4; abundance: .; CDR3aa: CASSFSPAQETQYF
j_gene: TRBJ2-5; v_gene: TRBV5-6; abundance: many; CDR3aa: CASSLLGQGRGWYF
j_gene: TRBJ2-7; v_gene: TRBV6-2/TRBV6-3; abundance: many; CDR3aa: CASSYLSGQGSYEQYF
j_gene: TRBJ1-1; v_gene: TRBV20-1; abundance: few; CDR3aa: CSAPEVGTEAFF
j_gene: TRBJ1-4; v_gene: TRBV19; abundance: once; CDR3aa: CATRPGEETNEKLFF
j_gene: TRBJ2-7; v_gene: TRBV2; abundance: many; CDR3aa: CASKRDSPYEQYF
j_gene: TRBJ1-2; v_gene: TRBV20-1; abundance: many; CDR3aa: CSATGGNYGYTF
j_gene: TRBJ1-1; v_gene: TRBV20-1; abundance: .; CDR3aa: CSARGGATEAFF
j_gene: TRBJ1-2; v_gene: TRBV6-6; abundance: many; CDR3aa: CASSFIPGTGINYGYTF
j_gene: TRBJ2-7; v_gene: TRBV20-1; abundance: many; CDR3aa: CSARDGRGDYEQYF
j_gene: TRBJ2-3; v_gene: TRBV5-1; abundance: many; CDR3aa: CASSLGGLAVTDTQYF
j_gene: TRBJ2-5; v_gene: TRBV2; abundance: many; CDR3aa: CASSVGSKTQYF
j_gene: TRBJ2-1; v_gene: TRBV5-1; abundance: many; CDR3aa: CASSLTSGSYNEQFF
j_gene: TRBJ1-4; v_gene: TRBV9; abundance: many; CDR3aa: CASSGEGGANEKLFF
j_gene: TRBJ1-6; v_gene: TRBV12-3/TRBV12-4; abundance: many; CDR3aa: CASSVRTGSGSPLHF
j_gene: TRBJ1-2; v_gene: TRBV5-8; abundance: many; CDR3aa: CASSSDRGLGYTF
j_gene: TRBJ2-3; v_gene: TRBV20-1; abundance: many; CDR3aa: CSARESGRNTQYF
j_gene: TRBJ1-6; v_gene: TRBV28; abundance: .; CDR3aa: CASTESIGGASSYNSPLHF